This T cell receptor beta chain was sequenced in a study of T cell responses to AZD1222 COVID-19 vaccine. Study-wide background: Analysis merged second doses at about 4 or about 12 weeks.

Whole-study findings and limits: Of spike-specific TCRs, nearly half reportedly target regions left unmutated in variants. It should be noted that donors were predominantly white British and more often female, and clonal diversity was possibly underestimated. With dominance at 160-218 and 743-854, vaccine-associated CD4 TCRs spanned spike.

With regard to this clone: Its antigen is still unknown.

Method: immunoSEQ multiplex PCR; TCRdb's copy keeps in-frame clones and lacks some. Of 45,000 to 60,000 clones listed, 75% to 90% are singletons. V was clipped by 6 bases and J by 3 bases, with 9 bases between them. The V gene's germline CDR1 is SNHLY and CDR2 FYNNEI. The CDR3 has 14 amino acids. The sequence was obtained from an adult in good health. V usage is TRBV2 and J usage is TRBJ1-6; tentatively, D is TRBD1 (5 bases). Material: peripheral blood, obtained on day 0 of AZD1222 vaccination. In DNA form, the CDR3 reads TGTGCCAGCAGGCGCGACAGCTATAATTCACCCCTCCACTTT. It codes for CASRRDSYNSPLHF.